This TCR beta chain was obtained from a study of CD8 T cells in Susac syndrome. Across the whole study: Patients with Susac syndrome had blood drawn and were at that point therapy-naive, on corticosteroids, or on intravenous immunoglobulin alone. Study findings and constraints: The number of individuals included in the study's TCR sequencing and HLA analysis was acknowledged as relatively small.

V was pared by 6 bases and J by 0 bases, with 13 bases between. The CDR3 runs to 14 residues. CDR1 and CDR2 from the germline V gene are SQVTM and ANQGSEA. Random-hexamer reverse transcription was applied to roughly 0.5 to 1 ug RNA. Using its own MiXCR run on the immunoSEQ multiplex PCR reads, TCRdb lists one record per CDR3 protein. The sample has about 140,000 distinct CDR3 sequences, 95% seen once. The sample holds one count of this clonotype. Its antigen remains unknown. CD8+ and CD4+ T cells circulating in blood were sequenced for TCR beta. Patients with Susac syndrome met diagnostic criteria that were recently defined for definite or probable disease.

The source material was CD4+ T cells from PBMCs. The genes are TRBV29-1 and TRBJ2-3; possibly TRBD1 or TRBD2 for D (5 bases each). The source is a human donor with Susac syndrome. The CDR3 spells CSVARDPSTDTQYF. The CDR3 coding sequence is TGCAGCGTAGCCCGGGACCCCAGCACAGATACGCAGTATTTT.